The rows below give T cell receptor beta chains drawn from one sample of a study of cytomegalovirus exposure and HLA in healthy donors. Libraries were prepared by immunoSEQ multiplex PCR; TCRdb keeps only in-frame clonotypes and omits some of them. The sample contains roughly 190,000 clones, 60% to 80% of which appear only once. The material sequenced was PBMCs. The receptors were sampled from a young woman in good health and CMV-seronegative. Each CDR3 is given with its conserved first and last residue. A D gene is named only where the DNA matches it firmly. Clone size, where shown, is once, few, many, or a class for clones that have expanded.

clone size: few
V gene: TRBV2
D gene: -
J gene: TRBJ1-3
CDR3 DNA: TGTGCCAGCAGTGAAGGAGCACAGGGTGCTGGAAACACCATATATTTT
CDR3 protein: CASSEGAQGAGNTIYF

clone size: -
V gene: TRBV6-5
D gene: -
J gene: TRBJ2-1
CDR3 DNA: TGTGCCAGCAGATCCCCCCCCGGTGAGCAGTTCTTC
CDR3 protein: CASRSPPGEQFF

clone size: -
V gene: TRBV10-1
D gene: -
J gene: TRBJ1-1
CDR3 DNA: TGCGCCAGCAGTGAGTCGGGGCCAGGGTTCGCTTTCTTT
CDR3 protein: CASSESGPGFAFF

clone size: -
V gene: TRBV11-2
D gene: TRBD1
J gene: TRBJ1-2
CDR3 DNA: TGTGCCAGCAGCTCGGACAGGAGCTTTAACTATGGCTACACCTTC
CDR3 protein: CASSSDRSFNYGYTF

clone size: -
V gene: TRBV2
D gene: -
J gene: TRBJ1-5
CDR3 DNA: TGTGCCAGCAGTGAAGTGGGCAGCAATCAGCCCCAGCATTTT
CDR3 protein: CASSEVGSNQPQHF

clone size: -
V gene: TRBV7-2
D gene: -
J gene: TRBJ1-3
CDR3 DNA: TGTGCCAGCAACCCCGAGGCAGGAAACACCATATATTTT
CDR3 protein: CASNPEAGNTIYF

clone size: -
V gene: TRBV11-3
D gene: -
J gene: TRBJ2-1
CDR3 DNA: TGTGCCAGCAGCAATCGCGGGAAGGGTGAGCAGTTCTTC
CDR3 protein: CASSNRGKGEQFF

clone size: -
V gene: TRBV5-3
D gene: -
J gene: TRBJ1-5
CDR3 DNA: TGTGCCAGAAGCTTGGCAGTTATTGACAATCAGCCCCAGCATTTT
CDR3 protein: CARSLAVIDNQPQHF

clone size: -
V gene: TRBV13
D gene: TRBD2
J gene: TRBJ2-2
CDR3 DNA: TGTGCCAGCAGCCCCGAGGGGACTAGCGGATCCCAGGAGCTGTTTTTT
CDR3 protein: CASSPEGTSGSQELFF

clone size: once
V gene: TRBV28
D gene: -
J gene: TRBJ1-4
CDR3 DNA: TGTGCCAGCAGTTATCCAGGGGCCACTAATGAAAAACTGTTTTTT
CDR3 protein: CASSYPGATNEKLFF

clone size: -
V gene: TRBV28
D gene: -
J gene: TRBJ1-6
CDR3 DNA: TGTGCCAGCAGCCCCCCCCTTGGACAGAAAAATAATTCACCCCTCCACTTT
CDR3 protein: CASSPPLGQKNNSPLHF

clone size: once
V gene: TRBV6-5
D gene: -
J gene: TRBJ1-4
CDR3 DNA: TGTGCCAGCAGACCCCCGGGAAGCCCCAATGAAAAACTGTTTTTT
CDR3 protein: CASRPPGSPNEKLFF

clone size: -
V gene: TRBV9
D gene: TRBD1
J gene: TRBJ1-1
CDR3 DNA: TGTGCCAGCAGCGTAGTATCAGGGGGCGTGGAAGCTTTCTTT
CDR3 protein: CASSVVSGGVEAFF

clone size: -
V gene: TRBV28
D gene: TRBD1
J gene: TRBJ1-1
CDR3 DNA: TGTGCCAGCAGTTTGTGGGGGAACAGGGGGGTTGAAGCTTTCTTT
CDR3 protein: CASSLWGNRGVEAFF

clone size: -
V gene: TRBV2
D gene: TRBD2
J gene: TRBJ2-5
CDR3 DNA: TGTGCCAGCAGTGTTAGGACTAGCGGTCGAGGGGAGACCCAGTACTTC
CDR3 protein: CASSVRTSGRGETQYF

clone size: -
V gene: TRBV15
D gene: TRBD2
J gene: TRBJ2-7
CDR3 DNA: TGTGCCACCAGCAGAGATCTGCGGGGGAACGAGCAGTACTTC
CDR3 protein: CATSRDLRGNEQYF

clone size: -
V gene: TRBV13
D gene: -
J gene: TRBJ1-2
CDR3 DNA: TGTGCCAGCAGCTTAGAGGCGGGGGTCTATGGCTACACCTTC
CDR3 protein: CASSLEAGVYGYTF

clone size: once
V gene: TRBV15
D gene: TRBD1
J gene: TRBJ1-1
CDR3 DNA: TGTGCCACCAGCAGCCTTGGGACAGGGGCTATGAACACTGAAGCTTTCTTT
CDR3 protein: CATSSLGTGAMNTEAFF

clone size: -
V gene: TRBV5-1
D gene: TRBD2
J gene: TRBJ2-2
CDR3 DNA: TGCGCCAGCAGCTTGGATCTAGCGGGGTTGAACACCGGGGAGCTGTTTTTT
CDR3 protein: CASSLDLAGLNTGELFF

clone size: -
V gene: TRBV5-1
D gene: -
J gene: TRBJ1-2
CDR3 DNA: TGCGCCAGCAGCAATCTAGGGGGGGGCCGGTATGGCTACACCTTC
CDR3 protein: CASSNLGGGRYGYTF

clone size: -
V gene: TRBV9
D gene: TRBD1
J gene: TRBJ1-1
CDR3 DNA: TGTGCCAGCAGCGTAGCGCCGACAGGGGGAGATCGTGAAGCTTTCTTT
CDR3 protein: CASSVAPTGGDREAFF

clone size: -
V gene: TRBV5-8
D gene: TRBD2
J gene: TRBJ2-1
CDR3 DNA: TGTGCCAGCAGCTTGATTCCCCGAATAGCGGGAGGCCTCAATGAGCAGTTCTTC
CDR3 protein: CASSLIPRIAGGLNEQFF

clone size: -
V gene: TRBV28
D gene: -
J gene: TRBJ1-5
CDR3 DNA: TGTGCCACCAGGGACATCCCTAGCAATCAGCCCCAGCATTTT
CDR3 protein: CATRDIPSNQPQHF

clone size: -
V gene: TRBV5-1
D gene: -
J gene: TRBJ2-5
CDR3 DNA: TGCGCCAGCAGCTCGGTGGGGGCTGATGGGACCCAGTACTTC
CDR3 protein: CASSSVGADGTQYF

clone size: -
V gene: TRBV9
D gene: -
J gene: TRBJ2-3
CDR3 DNA: TGTGCCAGCAGCCCAAAGGGGTCCAGGAGCACAGATACGCAGTATTTT
CDR3 protein: CASSPKGSRSTDTQYF

clone size: -
V gene: TRBV5-4
D gene: -
J gene: TRBJ2-2
CDR3 DNA: TGTGCCAGCAGCTTGGTTTCCGGGGGGGAGCTGTTTTTT
CDR3 protein: CASSLVSGGELFF

clone size: -
V gene: TRBV11-3
D gene: TRBD1
J gene: TRBJ2-1
CDR3 DNA: TGTGCCAGCAGCCGGGGCAGGACAGGCTTTTTCAATGAGCAGTTCTTC
CDR3 protein: CASSRGRTGFFNEQFF

clone size: few
V gene: TRBV6-5
D gene: TRBD2
J gene: TRBJ2-7
CDR3 DNA: TGTGCCAGCAGTTACAGGACTAGCGGTCCCCCTGGCGAGCAGTACTTC
CDR3 protein: CASSYRTSGPPGEQYF

clone size: -
V gene: TRBV5-1
D gene: -
J gene: TRBJ1-3
CDR3 DNA: TGCGCCAGCAAATCGGACAGCTCTGGAAACACCATATATTTT
CDR3 protein: CASKSDSSGNTIYF

clone size: -
V gene: TRBV7-9
D gene: -
J gene: TRBJ1-1
CDR3 DNA: TGTGCCAGCAGCTTAGACGGGGGTAGGGCTTTCTTT
CDR3 protein: CASSLDGGRAFF

clone size: -
V gene: TRBV28
D gene: TRBD1
J gene: TRBJ1-2
CDR3 DNA: TGTGCCAGCAGTCCTTTCCGGGACAGGGTCAATGGCTACACCTTC
CDR3 protein: CASSPFRDRVNGYTF

clone size: once
V gene: TRBV5-1
D gene: -
J gene: TRBJ2-2
CDR3 DNA: TGCGCCAGCGGAACACAGGCCCCGAACACCGGGGAGCTGTTTTTT
CDR3 protein: CASGTQAPNTGELFF

clone size: -
V gene: TRBV25-1
D gene: TRBD1
J gene: TRBJ1-2
CDR3 DNA: TGTGCCAGCAGGGACAGGGGGCTCTACTATGGCTACACCTTC
CDR3 protein: CASRDRGLYYGYTF

clone size: -
V gene: TRBV18
D gene: TRBD1
J gene: TRBJ2-7
CDR3 DNA: TGTGCCAGCTCACCACCCCCGACAGGGGGCATTTTGTCCTACGAGCAGTACTTC
CDR3 protein: CASSPPPTGGILSYEQYF

clone size: -
V gene: TRBV19
D gene: -
J gene: TRBJ2-3
CDR3 DNA: TGTGCCAGTAGTATTGGGAGCGCTACGCAGTATTTT
CDR3 protein: CASSIGSATQYF

clone size: -
V gene: TRBV25-1
D gene: -
J gene: TRBJ1-6
CDR3 DNA: TGTGCCAGCAGTGAATTAGAGTATTCCTATAATTCACCCCTCCACTTT
CDR3 protein: CASSELEYSYNSPLHF

clone size: -
V gene: TRBV23-1
D gene: -
J gene: TRBJ1-1
CDR3 DNA: TGCGCCAGCAGTCAGCCACTACAAGCTTGGACTGAAGCTTTCTTT
CDR3 protein: CASSQPLQAWTEAFF

clone size: -
V gene: TRBV9
D gene: -
J gene: TRBJ1-2
CDR3 DNA: TGTGCCAGCAGCCCGGGACTCCGGCGAGGCTACACCTTC
CDR3 protein: CASSPGLRRGYTF

clone size: -
V gene: TRBV10-3
D gene: -
J gene: TRBJ1-1
CDR3 DNA: TGTGCCACGGGGGGGAGTGAAGCTTTCTTT
CDR3 protein: CATGGSEAFF

clone size: -
V gene: TRBV11-2
D gene: TRBD1
J gene: TRBJ2-1
CDR3 DNA: TGTGCCAGCAGCTTAGGTGCGGGACAGGGGTCGTACAATGAGCAGTTCTTC
CDR3 protein: CASSLGAGQGSYNEQFF

clone size: few
V gene: TRBV4-3
D gene: TRBD1
J gene: TRBJ2-6
CDR3 DNA: TGCGCCAGCAGCCAACTGGACAGGGTTGACTCTGGGGCCAACGTCCTGACTTTC
CDR3 protein: CASSQLDRVDSGANVLTF

clone size: -
V gene: TRBV4-2
D gene: TRBD1
J gene: TRBJ1-1
CDR3 DNA: TGTGCCAGCAGCCAAGAAACAGGGGAGGTCGGTTTATGGAACACTGAAGCTTTCTTT
CDR3 protein: CASSQETGEVGLWNTEAFF

clone size: -
V gene: TRBV28
D gene: TRBD1
J gene: TRBJ2-7
CDR3 DNA: TGTGCCAGCAGTACAGGGGGCTCCGGCGAGCAGTACTTC
CDR3 protein: CASSTGGSGEQYF

clone size: -
V gene: TRBV6-5
D gene: TRBD1
J gene: TRBJ2-7
CDR3 DNA: TGTGCCAGCAGAAGGGACAGGGGGGGCCCCGACTACTTC
CDR3 protein: CASRRDRGGPDYF

clone size: -
V gene: TRBV19
D gene: TRBD2
J gene: TRBJ2-7
CDR3 DNA: TGTGCCAGTAGTATGTCGGGAGGCTCCTACGAGCAGTACTTC
CDR3 protein: CASSMSGGSYEQYF